These T cell receptor beta chains were read from a single sample in a study of vaccination and CD4 T cells after COVID-19. MiXCR, applied by TCRdb to the PCR reads, yields one record per CDR3 protein. Here the sample spans around 15,000 distinct CDR3 sequences, 44% being singletons. These receptors' antigens are unknown. This specimen consisted of CD4+ T cells from blood, cultured in vitro, obtained after SARS-CoV-2 vaccination. These receptor sequences come from a human donor who had recovered from COVID-19. Each CDR3 is given with its conserved first and last residue. Fields, in order: clone size, D gene, J gene, V gene, CDR3 DNA, CDR3 protein. D genes are given only for firm matches. The listing skips clone size in some rows; elsewhere it reads once, few, many or a size class.

>NA|NA|TRBJ2-1|TRBV9
TGTGCCAGCAGCCAAAGCAGGAGGAGGTCCGGGGATGAGCAGTTCTTC
CASSQSRRRSGDEQFF
>NA|TRBD2|TRBJ2-3|TRBV19
TGTGCCAGTACCCAAAGCGGGAGTGGCGATACGCAGTATTTT
CASTQSGSGDTQYF
>NA|NA|TRBJ2-3|TRBV20-1
TGCAGTGCTAAGTTGTTCCAGGGTTTAAGCGGTACGCAGTATTTT
CSAKLFQGLSGTQYF
>NA|NA|TRBJ2-3|TRBV2
TGTGCCAGCACTCGAGTGGGCACAGATACGCAGTATTTT
CASTRVGTDTQYF
>NA|NA|TRBJ2-1|TRBV5-4
TGTGCCAGCAGCTTGTGGAATTCGGAAAATGAGCAGTTCTTC
CASSLWNSENEQFF
>NA|NA|TRBJ1-3|TRBV20-1
TGCAGTGCTAGAAAGACCTTCTCTGGAAACACCATATATTTT
CSARKTFSGNTIYF
>few|TRBD2|TRBJ2-3|TRBV7-9
TGTGCCAGCAGGGATAGCGGGAGGGCCTTTGATACGCAGTATTTT
CASRDSGRAFDTQYF
>NA|NA|TRBJ2-7|TRBV5-1
TGCGCCAGCAGCTACGGACGGCCCTACGAGCAGTACTTC
CASSYGRPYEQYF
>NA|NA|TRBJ2-5|TRBV18
TGTGCCAGCTCATCTTCAGGGCAAGAGACCCAGTACTTC
CASSSSGQETQYF
>NA|NA|TRBJ1-4|TRBV5-1
TGCGCCAGCAGCTTGAAAGGGAGGCCCGGGGAAAAACTGTTTTTT
CASSLKGRPGEKLFF
>NA|TRBD2|TRBJ2-1|TRBV10-3
TGTGCCATCAGTAAGGCGCTAGCGGGAGGGCCAGGTGAGCAGTTCTTC
CAISKALAGGPGEQFF
>NA|NA|TRBJ1-1|TRBV20-1
TGCAGTGCTAGAGCTACAAGTACTGAAGCTTTCTTT
CSARATSTEAFF
>NA|TRBD1|TRBJ1-6|TRBV11-2
TGTGCCAGCAGTCAGGGGGCTTTTAATTCACCCCTCCACTTT
CASSQGAFNSPLHF
>few|TRBD1|TRBJ2-3|TRBV20-1
TGCAGTGCTCCTTTAGTGATGGGACAGTCTAGCACAGATACGCAGTATTTT
CSAPLVMGQSSTDTQYF
>NA|NA|TRBJ1-2|TRBV6-1
TGTGCCACCTGGGGGGCAGGCTATGGCTACACCTTC
CATWGAGYGYTF
>few|TRBD2|TRBJ2-7|TRBV6-2/TRBV6-3
TGTGCCAGCAAGGTTCTCGGGGCGGGAGACCGTTCCTACGAGCAGTACTTC
CASKVLGAGDRSYEQYF
>NA|NA|TRBJ2-6|TRBV6-1
TGTGCCAGCACCCGAAGCTCTGGGGCCAACGTCCTGACTTTC
CASTRSSGANVLTF
>NA|TRBD1|TRBJ2-1|TRBV6-1
TGTGCCAGCAGTGGGACAGGGGGCTGGGGAGATAGCCATGAGCAGTTCTTC
CASSGTGGWGDSHEQFF
>NA|NA|TRBJ1-2|TRBV6-1
TGTGCCAGCAGTGAAGGCGGACCGTTGGGCTACACCTTC
CASSEGGPLGYTF
>NA|NA|TRBJ1-1|TRBV5-1
TGCGCCAGCAGCTTGGCCGGGGAGAACACTGAAGCTTTCTTT
CASSLAGENTEAFF
>medium-sized|TRBD1|TRBJ2-1|TRBV6-2/TRBV6-3
TGTGCCAGCAGTTCCACCGGGACAGGGGCGTCCGGAGGGCCTGTTAATTACAATGAGCAGTTCTTC
CASSSTGTGASGGPVNYNEQFF
>NA|NA|TRBJ2-2|TRBV29-1
TGCAGCGTTGAGCTTCCCGGGGAGCTGTTTTTT
CSVELPGELFF
>NA|TRBD1|TRBJ1-5|TRBV2
TGTGCCAGCAGTAGGGACAGTGGGGAGAATCGATCCCAGCATTTT
CASSRDSGENRSQHF
>NA|TRBD2|TRBJ2-1|TRBV6-2/TRBV6-3
TGTGCCAGCAGTTATGCGACTAGCGGGTACAATGAGCAGTTCTTC
CASSYATSGYNEQFF
>NA|NA|TRBJ1-6|TRBV20-1
TGCAGTGCTCCGTTTGGAGGGTCCATTTTCGCCTATAATTCACCCCTCCACTTT
CSAPFGGSIFAYNSPLHF
>NA|TRBD2|TRBJ2-7|TRBV7-9
TGTGCCAGCAGCCCCACATTATTAGCGGGAGGGCCGTATGAGCAGTACTTC
CASSPTLLAGGPYEQYF
>NA|NA|TRBJ1-1|TRBV2
TGTGCCAGCAGTTTTGGGTGGTCTGAAGCTTTCTTT
CASSFGWSEAFF
>NA|NA|TRBJ2-1|TRBV28
TGTGCCAGCAACCCGTCACGAGGCGATGAGCAGTTCTTC
CASNPSRGDEQFF
>NA|NA|TRBJ2-7|TRBV15
TGTGCCACCAGCAGAGCACCAGGGCTCTCCGACGAGCAGTACTTC
CATSRAPGLSDEQYF
>NA|TRBD1|TRBJ2-7|TRBV10-3
TGTGCCATCAGTGGGGACAGGGGGCCCTACGAGCAGTACTTC
CAISGDRGPYEQYF
>few|TRBD2|TRBJ2-7|TRBV19
TGTGCCAGTAGTATCTCGTCCCTAGCGGGCTACGAGCAGTACTTC
CASSISSLAGYEQYF
>NA|NA|TRBJ2-7|TRBV11-1
TGTGCCAGCAGCTTAAGGACTAACTCCTACGAGCAGTACTTC
CASSLRTNSYEQYF
>few|NA|TRBJ2-5|TRBV20-1
TGCAGTGTACAGGACCTTACCCAGGGCGGGACCCAGTACTTC
CSVQDLTQGGTQYF
>NA|NA|TRBJ2-4|TRBV7-9
TGTGCCAGCAGCTTAGGGGCAGGGCTAGCCAAAAACATTCAGTACTTC
CASSLGAGLAKNIQYF
>few|NA|TRBJ1-5|TRBV20-1
TGCAGTGCTAGAGTTGCAGGGCAAAATCAGCCCCAGCATTTT
CSARVAGQNQPQHF
>few|TRBD1|TRBJ1-3|TRBV7-8
TGTGCCAGCAGCTTAGCGAGGTGGCGGGACAGGGGCTCTGGAAACACCATATATTTT
CASSLARWRDRGSGNTIYF
>NA|NA|TRBJ1-4|TRBV15
TGTGCCACCAGCATCTACCAGGGTAATGAAAAACTGTTTTTT
CATSIYQGNEKLFF
>NA|NA|TRBJ2-2|TRBV5-4
TGTGCCAGCAGCTCCTTCGGAGCCACCGGGGAGCTGTTTTTT
CASSSFGATGELFF
>NA|TRBD2|TRBJ2-3|TRBV10-1
TGCGCCAGCTCTAACGCGGGGGGCACAGATACGCAGTATTTT
CASSNAGGTDTQYF
>NA|TRBD1|TRBJ1-1|TRBV28
TGTGCCAGCAGATCCGGACAGGGAGGGAAAACTGAAGCTTTCTTT
CASRSGQGGKTEAFF
>NA|NA|TRBJ1-5|TRBV5-5
TGTGCCAGCAGCTTGAGGGGTACACAGCCCCAGCATTTT
CASSLRGTQPQHF
>few|NA|TRBJ1-1|TRBV28
TGTGCCAGCAGTTTCGAAGCGGGCACAGCTTTCTTT
CASSFEAGTAFF
>NA|NA|TRBJ2-7|TRBV27
TGTGCCAGCAGTCGACAGGCCCCCTACGAGCAGTACTTC
CASSRQAPYEQYF
>NA|TRBD1|TRBJ2-4|TRBV6-5
TGTGCCAGCAGTTACGGGACAGGCGGTATAGCCAAAAACATTCAGTACTTC
CASSYGTGGIAKNIQYF
>NA|TRBD2|TRBJ2-2|TRBV7-3
TGTGCCAGCAGCCCCGGGACTAGCGGGAGAACCGGGGAGCTGTTTTTT
CASSPGTSGRTGELFF
>few|NA|TRBJ2-3|TRBV6-5
TGTGCCAGCAGTTACTATCTCTGGGGCACAGATACGCAGTATTTT
CASSYYLWGTDTQYF
>NA|NA|TRBJ2-5|TRBV19
TGTGCCAGTAAGGAGACAGGAGAGACCCAGTACTTC
CASKETGETQYF
>few|NA|TRBJ1-1|TRBV27
TGTGCCAGCAGGGGGGGGGAAACTGAAGCTTTCTTT
CASRGGETEAFF
>NA|TRBD1|TRBJ2-5|TRBV28
TGTGCCAGCAGTTCCTTCCCCAGGGGGCATCAAGAGACCCAGTACTTC
CASSSFPRGHQETQYF
>NA|TRBD1|TRBJ1-2|TRBV5-4
TGTGCCAGCAGCTCCGACGCAGGGGGCTATGGCTACACCTTC
CASSSDAGGYGYTF
>few|NA|TRBJ2-1|TRBV20-1
TGCAGTGCTAGAGCGCCTGCCTACAATGAGCAGTTCTTC
CSARAPAYNEQFF
>NA|TRBD2|TRBJ2-3|TRBV18
TGTGCCAGCTCACTCAATAGGCCGGGACTAGCGGGAGTAGATACGCAGTATTTT
CASSLNRPGLAGVDTQYF
>NA|TRBD2|TRBJ2-5|TRBV2
TGTGCCAGCCGGGACTACGGGCGTCAAGAGACCCAGTACTTC
CASRDYGRQETQYF